This TCR beta chain was obtained from a study of molecular identifiers for immune sequencing clone quantification. The study, taken as a whole, reports: Underestimation of highly expanded clone sizes could arise where identical TCR molecules share a barcode.

In preparing bulk TCR libraries, previously described methods and listed TCR primers were used. TCRdb fed the PCR reads into MiXCR, producing one record per CDR3 protein. The sample yields about 640,000 distinct CDR3 sequences, just under 20% seen once. This clonotype came up many times. Its cognate antigen is unknown. Researchers sorted naive CD8 T cells as cells that were CD8+CD4-CCR7+CD45RA+. The sequencing sample was made of naive CD8+ T cells from blood, with Jurkat cell RNA spiked in. Subset: FACS-sorted CD8+CD4-CCR7+CD45RA+ naive T cells. The sequence derives from a human donor in good health. Some libraries in this study had Jurkat cell RNA spiked in.

For the CDR3, the DNA is TGTGCCAGCAGCCAACCGGGACAGCCCTACGAGCAGTACTTC. It encodes CASSQPGQPYEQYF. The V call is TRBV14, the J call TRBJ2-7, with 7 bases identical to TRBD1. After removal of 2 bases from V and 2 bases from J, the junction contained 3 bases not matched to a gene. Germline CDR1 and CDR2: SGHDN and FVKESK. The CDR3 runs to 14 residues.